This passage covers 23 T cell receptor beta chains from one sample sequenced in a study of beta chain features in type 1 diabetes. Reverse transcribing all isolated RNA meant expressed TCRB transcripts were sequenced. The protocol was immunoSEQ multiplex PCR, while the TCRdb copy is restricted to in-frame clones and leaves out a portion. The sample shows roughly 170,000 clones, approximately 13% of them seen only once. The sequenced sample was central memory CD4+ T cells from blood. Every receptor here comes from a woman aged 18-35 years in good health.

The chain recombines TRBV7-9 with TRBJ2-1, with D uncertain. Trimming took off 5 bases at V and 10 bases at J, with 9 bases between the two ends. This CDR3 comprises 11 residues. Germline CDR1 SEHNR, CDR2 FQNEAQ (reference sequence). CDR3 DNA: TGTGCCAGCAGCGGCCCCCGAGAGCAGTTCTTC. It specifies CASSGPREQFF.

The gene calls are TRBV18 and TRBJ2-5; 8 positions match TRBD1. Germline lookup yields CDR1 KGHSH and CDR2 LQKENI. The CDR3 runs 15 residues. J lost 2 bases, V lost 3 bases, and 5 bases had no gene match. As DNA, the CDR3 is TGTGCCAGCTCACCTCGGACAGGGAGACAAGAGACCCAGTACTTC. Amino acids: CASSPRTGRQETQYF. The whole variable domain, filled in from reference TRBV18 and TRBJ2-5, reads NAGVMQNPRHLVRRRGQEARLRCSPMKGHSHVYWYRQLPEEGLKFMVYLQKENIIDESGMPKERFSAEFPKEGPSILRIQQVVRGDSAAYFCASSPRTGRQETQYFGPGTRLLVL.

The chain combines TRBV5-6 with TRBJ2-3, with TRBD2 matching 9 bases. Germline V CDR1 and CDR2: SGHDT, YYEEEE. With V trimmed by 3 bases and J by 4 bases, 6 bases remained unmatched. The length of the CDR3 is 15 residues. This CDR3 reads CASSWPSGTADTQYF. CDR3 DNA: TGTGCCAGCAGCTGGCCTAGCGGGACCGCAGATACGCAGTATTTT.

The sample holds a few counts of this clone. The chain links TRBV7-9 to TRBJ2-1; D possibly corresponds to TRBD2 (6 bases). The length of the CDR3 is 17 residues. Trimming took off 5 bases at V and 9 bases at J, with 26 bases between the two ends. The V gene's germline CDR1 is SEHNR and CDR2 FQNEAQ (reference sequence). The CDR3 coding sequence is TGTGCCAGCAGCCACGTCATAGGAGGGCCCAGCCAGAGTGAGCAGTTCTTC. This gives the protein CASSHVIGGPSQSEQFF.

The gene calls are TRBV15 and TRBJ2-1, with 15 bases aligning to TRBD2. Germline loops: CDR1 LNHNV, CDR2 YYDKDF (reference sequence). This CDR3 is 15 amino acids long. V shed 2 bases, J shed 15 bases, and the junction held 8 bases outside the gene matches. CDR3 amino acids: CATSRPGTSGRPRFF. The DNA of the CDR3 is TGTGCCACCAGCAGACCCGGGACTAGCGGGAGGCCAAGGTTCTTC.

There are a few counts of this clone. The CDR3 loop reads CASEPGLYNEQFF. Written as DNA, the CDR3 is TGTGCCAGCGAACCTGGGCTCTACAATGAGCAGTTCTTC. The V and J genes are TRBV7-9 and TRBJ2-1; no clear D gene. This CDR3 has 13 residues. CDR1 and CDR2 from the germline V gene are SEHNR and FQNEAQ (reference sequence). The V gene lost 8 bases and the J gene lost 3 bases, with 11 bases spanning the gap.

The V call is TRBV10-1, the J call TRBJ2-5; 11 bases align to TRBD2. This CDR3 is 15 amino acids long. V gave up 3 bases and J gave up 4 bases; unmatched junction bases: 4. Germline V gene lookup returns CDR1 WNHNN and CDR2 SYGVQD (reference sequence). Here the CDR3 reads CASSERSGRGETQYF. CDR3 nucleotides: TGCGCCAGCAGTGAACGTAGCGGGAGGGGAGAGACCCAGTACTTC.

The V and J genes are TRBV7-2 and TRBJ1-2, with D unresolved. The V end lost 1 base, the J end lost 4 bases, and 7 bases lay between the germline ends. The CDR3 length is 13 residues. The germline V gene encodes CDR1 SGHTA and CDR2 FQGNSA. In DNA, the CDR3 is TGTGCCAGCAGCTTAGTTCGAGCCTATGGCTACACCTTC. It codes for CASSLVRAYGYTF. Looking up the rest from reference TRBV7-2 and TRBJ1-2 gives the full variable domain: GAGVSQSPSNKVTEKGKDVELRCDPISGHTALYWYRQSLGQGLEFLIYFQGNSAPDKSGLPSDRFSAERTGGSVSTLTIQRTQQEDSAVYLCASSLVRAYGYTFGSGTRLTVV.

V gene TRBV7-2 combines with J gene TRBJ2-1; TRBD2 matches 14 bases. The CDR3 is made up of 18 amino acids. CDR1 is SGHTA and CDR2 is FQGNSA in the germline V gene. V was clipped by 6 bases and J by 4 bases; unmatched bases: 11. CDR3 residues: CASSPGTSGSPGYNEQFF. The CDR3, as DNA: TGTGCCAGCAGTCCCGGGACTAGCGGGAGTCCAGGATACAATGAGCAGTTCTTC.

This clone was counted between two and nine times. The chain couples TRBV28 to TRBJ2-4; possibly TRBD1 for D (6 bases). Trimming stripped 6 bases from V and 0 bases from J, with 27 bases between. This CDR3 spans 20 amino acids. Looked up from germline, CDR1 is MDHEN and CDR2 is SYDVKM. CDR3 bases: TGTGCCAGCAGCTTCACCCCCCAGGGGTTACACCGAGTAGCCAAAAACATTCAGTACTTC. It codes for CASSFTPQGLHRVAKNIQYF.

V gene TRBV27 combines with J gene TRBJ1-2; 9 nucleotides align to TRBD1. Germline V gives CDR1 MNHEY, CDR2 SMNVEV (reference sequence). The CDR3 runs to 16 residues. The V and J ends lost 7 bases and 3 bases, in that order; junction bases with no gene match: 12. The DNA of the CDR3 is TGTGCCAGCAAGGGATGGACAGGGGATAAGGACTATGGCTACACCTTC. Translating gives CASKGWTGDKDYGYTF.

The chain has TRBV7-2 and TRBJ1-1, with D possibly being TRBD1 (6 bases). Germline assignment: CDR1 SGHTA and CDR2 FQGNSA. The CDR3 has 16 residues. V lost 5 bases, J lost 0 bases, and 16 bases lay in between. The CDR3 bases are TGTGCCAGCAGCCCGCACGGGGGGCGGATGAACACTGAAGCTTTCTTT. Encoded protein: CASSPHGGRMNTEAFF.

The CDR3 nucleotides read TGTGCCAGCTCTTTTGAGCCGCGTGTGGATGAGCAGTTCTTC. Protein product: CASSFEPRVDEQFF. V gene TRBV18 combines with J gene TRBJ2-1; unclear D gene. The CDR3 is made up of 14 amino acids. Germline assignment: CDR1 KGHSH and CDR2 LQKENI. Trimming removed 6 bases from V and 8 bases from J, with 17 bases in between.

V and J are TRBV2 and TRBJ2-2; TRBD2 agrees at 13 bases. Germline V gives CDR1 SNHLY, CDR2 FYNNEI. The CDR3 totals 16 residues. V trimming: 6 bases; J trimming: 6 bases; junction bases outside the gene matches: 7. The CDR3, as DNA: TGTGCCAGCAGCTCCCGGACTAGCGGGAGCTCCGGGGAGCTGTTTTTT. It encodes CASSSRTSGSSGELFF.

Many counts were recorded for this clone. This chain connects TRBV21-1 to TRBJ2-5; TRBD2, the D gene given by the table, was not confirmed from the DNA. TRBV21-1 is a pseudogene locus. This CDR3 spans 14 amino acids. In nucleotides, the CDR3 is TGTGCCAGCAGCGACTGCGCCCAACAAGAGACCCAGTACTTC. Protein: CASSDCAQQETQYF.

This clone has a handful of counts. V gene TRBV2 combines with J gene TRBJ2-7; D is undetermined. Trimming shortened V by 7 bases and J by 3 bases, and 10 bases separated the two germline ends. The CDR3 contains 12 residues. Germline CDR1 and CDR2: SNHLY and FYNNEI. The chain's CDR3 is CASIGGNYEQYF. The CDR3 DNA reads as TGTGCCAGCATTGGTGGCAACTACGAGCAGTACTTC.

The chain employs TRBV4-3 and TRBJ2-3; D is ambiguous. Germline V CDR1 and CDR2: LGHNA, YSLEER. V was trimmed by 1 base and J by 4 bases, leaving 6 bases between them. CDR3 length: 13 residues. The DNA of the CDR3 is TGCGCCAGCAGCCAAGCGCTAGCAGATACGCAGTATTTT. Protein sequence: CASSQALADTQYF.

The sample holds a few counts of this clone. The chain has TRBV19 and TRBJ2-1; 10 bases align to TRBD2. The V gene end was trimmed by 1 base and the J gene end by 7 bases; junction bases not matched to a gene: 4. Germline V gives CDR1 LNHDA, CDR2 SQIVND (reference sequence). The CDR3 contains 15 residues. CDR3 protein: CASSIGSGRENEQFF. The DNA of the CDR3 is TGTGCCAGTAGTATAGGCAGCGGGAGGGAAAATGAGCAGTTCTTC.

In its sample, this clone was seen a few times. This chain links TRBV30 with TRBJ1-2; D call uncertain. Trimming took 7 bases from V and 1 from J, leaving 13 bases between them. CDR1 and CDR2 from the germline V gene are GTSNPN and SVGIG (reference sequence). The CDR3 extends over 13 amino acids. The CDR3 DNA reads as TGTGCCTCCGTTGGGCCTTATAACTATGGCTACACCTTC. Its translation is CASVGPYNYGYTF. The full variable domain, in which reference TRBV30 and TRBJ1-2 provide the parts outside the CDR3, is SQTIHQWPATLVQPVGSPLSLECTVEGTSNPNLYWYRQAAGRGLQLLFYSVGIGQISSEVPQNLSASRPQDRQFILSSKKLLLSDSGFYLCASVGPYNYGYTFGSGTRLTVV.

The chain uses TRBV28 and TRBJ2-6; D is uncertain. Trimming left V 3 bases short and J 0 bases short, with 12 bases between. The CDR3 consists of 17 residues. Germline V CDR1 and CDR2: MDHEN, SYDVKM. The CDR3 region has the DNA TGTGCCAGCAGTTTTATCGGTCCCCACTCTGGGGCCAACGTCCTGACTTTC. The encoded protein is CASSFIGPHSGANVLTF.

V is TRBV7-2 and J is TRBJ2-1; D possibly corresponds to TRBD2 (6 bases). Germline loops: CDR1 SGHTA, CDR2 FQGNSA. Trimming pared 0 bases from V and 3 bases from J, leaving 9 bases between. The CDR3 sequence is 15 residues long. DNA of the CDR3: TGTGCCAGCAGCTTAGCGCTTAGCGGCTACAATGAGCAGTTCTTC. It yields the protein CASSLALSGYNEQFF.

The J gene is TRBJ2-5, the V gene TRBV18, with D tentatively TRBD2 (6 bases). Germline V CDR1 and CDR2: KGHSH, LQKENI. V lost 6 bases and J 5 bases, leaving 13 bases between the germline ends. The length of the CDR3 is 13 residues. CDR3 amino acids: CASSPRGAETQYF. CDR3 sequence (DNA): TGTGCCAGCTCCCCGCGGGGAGCTGAGACCCAGTACTTC.

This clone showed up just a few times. The CDR3 spells CASLSGRLGNEQFF. CDR3 nucleotides: TGTGCCAGCCTTAGCGGCCGATTAGGGAATGAGCAGTTCTTC. The chain combines TRBV11-2 with TRBJ2-1, with D possibly TRBD2 on 6 matching bases. CDR1 and CDR2 from the germline V gene are SGHAT and FQNNGV. Deletions cut 8 bases from V and 7 bases from J, with 18 bases between. The CDR3 has 14 residues.